The TCR beta chain described here comes from a study of shared clonotypes between healthy human individuals. On the study more broadly: A couple of women and three men aged 18 to 49 made up the donors. Findings of the study overall: There were few donors, and this limited the genetic and exposure-history diversity represented. Generation probabilities of non-shared clonotypes were lower (relative to those shared by all four donors). What rarefaction showed was incomplete sorted-subset sequencing despite large depth.

As concerns this clone: The antigen remains unidentified.

Method: immunoSEQ multiplex PCR; TCRdb's copy keeps in-frame clones and lacks some. The sample includes a few million clones, about 92% of them seen just once. Germline CDR1 is SEHNR and CDR2 is FQNEAQ (reference sequence). CDR3 length equals 15 residues. The ends lost 6 bases at V and 5 bases at J; junction bases unmatched: 10. The chain couples TRBV7-9 to TRBJ1-1; TRBD1 agrees at 9 bases. Input material: naive CD4+ T cells sorted from blood. Subset denoted: CD45RA+ positively selected. This TCR was sampled from a man aged 18-30 years in good health. CDR3 amino acids: CASRETDRGRTEAFF. The CDR3 nucleotides are TGTGCCAGCAGGGAAACGGACAGGGGTCGGACTGAAGCTTTCTTT.